This entry lists 12 T cell receptor beta chains sequenced from one sample in a study of T cell changes during pregnancy in multiple sclerosis. The repertoire was sequenced with immunoSEQ multiplex PCR; TCRdb's copy has only in-frame clones and lacks some. The table has 90,000 to 120,000 clones, 80% to 95% seen once. The specimen comprised peripheral blood, sampled in the third trimester of pregnancy. These receptors were taken from a female donor in good health, enrolled as a control in a pregnancy study.

The chain uses TRBV2 and TRBJ1-1, with D unresolved. Trimming left V 3 bases short and J 1 base short, with 9 bases between. Germline V gene lookup returns CDR1 SNHLY and CDR2 FYNNEI. The CDR3 covers 14 residues. Here the CDR3 reads CASSEYNTNTEAFF. The CDR3 DNA is TGTGCCAGCAGTGAGTACAATACGAACACTGAAGCTTTCTTT.

This chain links TRBV25-1 with TRBJ2-3, with a weak D call TRBD1 (6 bases). Germline lookup yields CDR1 MGHDK and CDR2 SYGVNS. The CDR3 loop spans 15 amino acids. Trimming shortened V by 4 bases and J by 1 base, and 12 bases separated the two germline ends. The CDR3 DNA reads TGTGCCAGCAGTGGAAGGACAGCCGGCACAGATACGCAGTATTTT. Protein sequence: CASSGRTAGTDTQYF.

This chain connects TRBV25-1 to TRBJ2-5, with 9 bases lining up with TRBD1. CDR3 length equals 13 residues. Germline V lookup: CDR1 MGHDK, CDR2 SYGVNS. After removal of 5 bases from V and 7 bases from J, the junction contained 5 bases not matched to a gene. The CDR3 DNA is TGTGCCAGCAGTCAACAGGGGGCTTGGACCCAGTACTTC. The encoded protein is CASSQQGAWTQYF.

CDR3 in amino acids: CASSPRTGSTYEQYF. CDR3 bases: TGTGCCAGCAGCCCTCGGACAGGGAGTACCTACGAGCAGTACTTC. The V call is TRBV11-3, the J call TRBJ2-7; 8 nucleotides align to TRBD1. V dropped 5 bases and J dropped 2; count of bases not matched to a gene: 8. This CDR3 comprises 15 residues. In germline, CDR1 is SGHNT, CDR2 YENEEA.

This clone was observed a handful of times. The chain joins TRBV4-1 to TRBJ1-2; 9 positions agree with TRBD1. The V gene end was trimmed by 0 bases and the J gene end by 3 bases; junction bases not matched to a gene: 5. Germline CDR1 and CDR2: MGHRA and YSYEKL. The length of the CDR3 is 16 residues. The CDR3 DNA reads TGCGCCAGCAGCCAAGAACAGGGGGCCGTCCACTATGGCTACACCTTC. This codes for CASSQEQGAVHYGYTF.

This chain uses TRBV2 with TRBJ2-5, with D possibly TRBD2 on 7 matching bases. Germline loops: CDR1 SNHLY, CDR2 FYNNEI. The V and J ends lost 4 bases and 5 bases respectively, with 17 bases between them. The CDR3 runs to 15 residues. This chain's CDR3 is CASSAPEGGTETQYF. The CDR3 DNA sequence: TGTGCCAGCAGTGCTCCAGAGGGGGGGACGGAGACCCAGTACTTC.

In its sample, this clone was seen once. The chain links TRBV6-6 to TRBJ2-7; 8 positions agree with TRBD1. The CDR3 is made up of 14 amino acids. Germline CDR1 and CDR2: MNHNY and SVGAGI (reference sequence). Trimming cost V 7 bases and J 3 bases; bases outside gene matches: 8. DNA for the CDR3: TGTGCCAGCACCATTGGGACAGGTGTCTACGAGCAGTACTTC. Its protein product is CASTIGTGVYEQYF.

The V and J genes are TRBV11-2 and TRBJ2-1, with TRBD2 matching over 7 bases. The length of the CDR3 is 13 residues. Germline V gene sequence: CDR1 SGHAT, CDR2 FQNNGV. Germline trimming cut 6 bases from V and 9 bases from J; bases unmatched to any gene: 8. CDR3 coding DNA: TGTGCCAGCAGTCCTCCGGGGGGACCTGAGCAGTTCTTC. This gives the protein CASSPPGGPEQFF.

CDR3: CASSLLGRGQETQYF. In DNA, the CDR3 is TGCGCCAGCAGCTTGTTGGGTAGGGGCCAAGAGACCCAGTACTTC. V usage is TRBV5-1 and J usage is TRBJ2-5, with D possibly being TRBD1 (5 bases). This CDR3 is built from 15 residues. The germline V gene encodes CDR1 SGHRS and CDR2 YFSETQ. Trimming left V 1 base short and J 1 base short, with 11 bases between.

The genes are TRBV30 and TRBJ1-1, with 7 bases identical to TRBD1. The CDR3 totals 15 residues. The V segment lost 0 bases and the J segment 7 bases; nucleotides outside the gene matches: 11. Germline lookup yields CDR1 GTSNPN and CDR2 SVGIG (reference sequence). This CDR3 reads CAWSVLGRGFGEAFF. CDR3 DNA: TGTGCCTGGAGTGTGCTGGGCAGGGGGTTCGGTGAAGCTTTCTTT.

The chain has TRBV19 and TRBJ2-1, with a possible D match to TRBD1 (5 bases). Germline values: CDR1 LNHDA, CDR2 SQIVND (reference sequence). There are 16 residues in the CDR3. Between the trimmed V and J ends, which lost 3 bases and 5 bases, there was a span of 17 bases. This CDR3 is CASSIRVEQVDNEQFF. The CDR3 region has the DNA TGTGCCAGTAGTATTAGGGTGGAACAGGTTGACAATGAGCAGTTCTTC. Looking up the rest from reference TRBV19 and TRBJ2-1 gives the full variable domain: DGGITQSPKYLFRKEGQNVTLSCEQNLNHDAMYWYRQDPGQGLRLIYYSQIVNDFQKGDIAEGYSVSREKKESFPLTVTSAQKNPTAFYLCASSIRVEQVDNEQFFGPGTRLTVL.

This clone was detected once. The chain uses TRBV25-1 and TRBJ1-3, with D hard to call. The germline V and J ends were trimmed by 5 bases and 0 bases, with 17 bases remaining between them. This CDR3 region has 17 residues. Germline CDR1 and CDR2: MGHDK and SYGVNS. CDR3 nucleotide sequence: TGTGCCAGCAGTTCCGCCGGGGAGGGCCACTCTGGAAACACCATATATTTT. This sequence encodes CASSSAGEGHSGNTIYF.